This TCR beta chain was captured in a study of blood T cells in healthy people across ages. Study summary: T cells yielded about one barcoded beta molecule per two cells through template switching. Study findings and constraints: While age rose, TCR beta diversity per million T cells dropped in a roughly linear way. The authors considered diversity estimates from one million T cells to be underestimates.

Researchers collected ten milliliters of peripheral blood from every single donor. The use of a sample-barcoded 5' primer and a J-beta primer mix characterized a second PCR of about 7 to 12 cycles. TCRdb recomputed calls from the 5' RACE reads with MiXCR, one row per CDR3 protein. The sample comprises some 1.5 million distinct CDR3 sequences, 42% of which are singletons, and 4% rests with the top ten. This clonotype was recorded a few times. Its specificity is not known. The CDR3 spans 15 residues. Trimming removed 2 bases at V and 8 bases at J, with 16 bases between. Germline-derived CDR1 and CDR2 are ENHRY and SYGVKD.

The chain is built from TRBV10-3 and TRBJ2-1; perhaps TRBD2 as D (5 bases). The sequence was obtained from a woman younger than 35 in good health. Input material: blood. The CDR3 reads CAISEVEGEGYEQFF. The DNA of the CDR3 is TGTGCCATCAGTGAGGTCGAGGGAGAGGGCTATGAGCAGTTCTTC.